This T cell receptor beta chain was sequenced during a study of response to subunit inactivated influenza vaccine. This clonotype has only a few counts. Antigen specificity is unknown. General study findings and limits: Authors suggested each seasonal influenza vaccination recruits few new T cells.

Germline CDR1 LGHNA, CDR2 YSLEER. The CDR3 is 16 residues long. Trimming took 0 bases from V and 8 from J; bases not matched to a gene: 7. TCRdb redid the calling of the RT-PCR reads with MiXCR, one entry per CDR3 protein. The sample lists around 250,000 distinct CDR3 sequences; 12% were seen once. The sequence came from a man aged 50-60 years who received an inactivated influenza vaccine. Sequencing used non-naive T cells sorted from PBMCs, obtained roughly 2 weeks before vaccination. V usage is TRBV4-3 and J usage is TRBJ1-6, with 7 bases identical to TRBD1. As DNA, the CDR3 is TGCGCCAGCAGCCAAGAAACCGGGACAGCCTATTCACCCCTCCACTTT. This sequence encodes CASSQETGTAYSPLHF.